This TCR beta chain stems from a study of cytomegalovirus exposure and HLA in healthy donors. General study findings and limits: Reports showed the classifier diagnosing cytomegalovirus status with high specificity and sensitivity. A list of about 180 TCR beta chains associated with cytomegalovirus was given. Presence/absence results assume similar sequencing depth per donor, which may not hold.

This clone was found a few times. Its matching antigen is unknown. This CDR3 is 14 amino acids long. Germline CDR1 is SGHVS and CDR2 is FNYEAQ. The V end was cut by 0 bases, the J end by 3 bases, with 9 bases between. The PCR was carried out with 60 Vbeta primers and 13 Jbeta primers. Method: immunoSEQ multiplex PCR; TCRdb's copy keeps in-frame clones and lacks some. The sample holds some 90,000 clones, roughly 80% seen once. V is TRBV7-6 and J is TRBJ2-7; D might be TRBD1 (5 bases). The sequence was collected from a boy aged 5-17 years in good health and CMV-seronegative. The specimen sequenced was PBMCs. Here the CDR3 reads CASSLAQGDYEQYF. CDR3 nucleotides: TGTGCCAGCAGCTTAGCCCAAGGGGACTACGAGCAGTACTTC.